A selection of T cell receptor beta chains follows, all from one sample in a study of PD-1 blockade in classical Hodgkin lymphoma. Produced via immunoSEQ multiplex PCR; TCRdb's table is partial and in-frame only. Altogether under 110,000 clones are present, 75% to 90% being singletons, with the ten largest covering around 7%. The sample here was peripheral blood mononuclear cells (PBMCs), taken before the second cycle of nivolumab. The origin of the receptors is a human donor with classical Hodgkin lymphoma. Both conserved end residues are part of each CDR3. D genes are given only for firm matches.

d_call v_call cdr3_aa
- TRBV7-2 CASSPGAESYEQYF
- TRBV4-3 CASSPVGKQAYEQYF
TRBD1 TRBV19 CASSIARGTGTKNIQYF
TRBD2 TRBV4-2 CASSQEGGAYEQYF
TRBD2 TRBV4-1 CASSQGVLAGREETQYF
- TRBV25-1 CASSQGGGAEAFF
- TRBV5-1 CASKLPPRYGYTF
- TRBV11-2 CASSLGSEQYF
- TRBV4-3 CASSQGPSGYEQYF
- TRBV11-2 CASSRSGRGNEQFF
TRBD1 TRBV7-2 CASSLETGGIGYTF
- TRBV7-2 CASSLNGFTNTDTQYF
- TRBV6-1 CASSSNEKLFF
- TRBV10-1 CASSGGSTDTQYF
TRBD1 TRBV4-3 CASSQAGQGVYEQYF
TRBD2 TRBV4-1 CASSPDPGGINTGELFF
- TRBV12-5 CASGLQGTGNTIYF
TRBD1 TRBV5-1 CASSLWGPGQGFNEQFF
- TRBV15 CATSRGDTGPNSPLHF
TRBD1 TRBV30 CAWQADRTNSPLHF
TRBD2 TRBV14 CASSLGLAGRSDTQYF
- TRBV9 CASSREGATNEKLFF
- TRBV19 CASSIGPHYSNQPQHF
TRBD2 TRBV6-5 CASSYRAGVGTGELFF
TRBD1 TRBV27 CASSLDRAGGYTF
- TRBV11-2 CASSGPYEQFF
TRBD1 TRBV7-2 CASSPRQGRSEKLFF
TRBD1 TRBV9 CASSPSGDSPSGNTIYF
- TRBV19 CASSIWDGAATNEKLFF
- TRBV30 CAWSVGSSSYNEQFF
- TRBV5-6 CASSFGIQETQYF
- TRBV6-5 CASSYSASGNTIYF
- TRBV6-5 CASSYSGVYEQYF
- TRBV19 CASSSTGDRGSPLHF
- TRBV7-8 CASSLWSGTGELFF
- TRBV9 CASSVDGGNNEQFF
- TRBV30 CAWSEQPVQGPGELFF
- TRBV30 CAWSGGRFNYGYTF
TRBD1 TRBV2 CASSPTGGSGNTIYF
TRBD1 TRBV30 CAWSIGTATEAFF
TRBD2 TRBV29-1 CSVSTSGPGGIVFF
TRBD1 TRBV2 CASSSSPRGGEKLFF
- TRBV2 CASSDSELETQYF
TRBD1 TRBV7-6 CASSQGQVWASGNTIYF
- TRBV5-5 CASTWGHGSTDTQYF
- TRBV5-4 CASSLYLLRTKQETQYF